One and the same sample provided the 30 T cell receptor beta chains below, sequenced in a study of T cell responses to AZD1222 COVID-19 vaccine. Here immunoSEQ multiplex PCR was the method, and the copy in TCRdb shows in-frame clones only, minus some. Among more than 50,000 clones listed, 87% were seen once. This sample comprised peripheral blood, obtained on day 0 of AZD1222 vaccination. The receptors come from an adult in good health.

The V call is TRBV11-2, the J call TRBJ1-6; D is unclear. Trimming pared 6 bases from V and 6 bases from J, leaving 18 bases between. Germline CDR1 is SGHAT and CDR2 is FQNNGV. The length of the CDR3 is 16 residues. Written as DNA, the CDR3 is TGTGCCAGCAGGATGGGGTGGGCGGGTATTAATTCACCCCTCCACTTT. Amino acids: CASRMGWAGINSPLHF.

The chain is built from TRBV4-1 and TRBJ2-1; perhaps TRBD1 as D (5 bases). Germline lookup yields CDR1 MGHRA and CDR2 YSYEKL. The CDR3 totals 15 residues. Trimming stripped 1 base from V and 3 bases from J, with 10 bases between. This chain's CDR3 is CASSQGPGYYNEQFF. The CDR3 coding sequence is TGCGCCAGCAGCCAAGGTCCAGGGTACTACAATGAGCAGTTCTTC.

This chain's CDR3 is CASSQDISGANVLTF. CDR3 nucleotides: TGTGCCAGCAGCCAGGACATCTCTGGGGCCAACGTCCTGACTTTC. The chain joins TRBV5-6 to TRBJ2-6; D may be TRBD1 (5 bases). Per germline, CDR1 SGHDT and CDR2 YYEEEE. The CDR3 extends over 15 amino acids. The V gene lost 4 bases and the J gene lost 0 bases, with 8 bases spanning the gap.

The genes are TRBV9 and TRBJ1-1; TRBD1 agrees at 8 bases. CDR3 length: 14 residues. J was trimmed by 4 bases and V by 2 bases; bases with no gene match: 4. CDR1 and CDR2 (germline): SGDLS, YYNGEE. The CDR3 sequence is CASSVRGQGTEAFF. The CDR3, as DNA: TGTGCCAGCAGCGTCAGGGGGCAGGGCACTGAAGCTTTCTTT. The entire variable domain, with the rest obtained from reference TRBV9 and TRBJ1-1, is as follows: DSGVTQTPKHLITATGQRVTLRCSPRSGDLSVYWYQQSLDQGLQFLIQYYNGEERAKGNILERFSAQQFPDLHSELNLSSLELGDSALYFCASSVRGQGTEAFFGQGTRLTVV.

The chain has TRBV6-1 and TRBJ2-7, with D uncertain. This CDR3 is 12 amino acids long. Per the germline V gene, CDR1 is MNHNS and CDR2 is SASEGT. The V and J ends lost 2 bases and 2 bases respectively, with 4 bases between them. CDR3 residues: CASSEFTYEQYF. CDR3 bases: TGTGCCAGCAGTGAATTTACCTACGAGCAGTACTTC.

The chain has TRBV5-1 and TRBJ1-2; TRBD1 agrees at 11 bases. This CDR3 contains 15 residues. The V segment lost 5 bases and the J segment 6 bases; nucleotides outside the gene matches: 9. Germline loops: CDR1 SGHRS, CDR2 YFSETQ. CDR3: CASRAGTGGRHGYTF. As DNA, the CDR3 is TGCGCCAGCAGGGCAGGGACAGGGGGACGGCATGGCTACACCTTC.

CDR3 bases: TGTGCCAGCAGCCAACTAGGGAGGTTTCAGTTCTTC. As protein: CASSQLGRFQFF. This chain links TRBV12-3 or TRBV12-4 with TRBJ2-1, with D possibly matching TRBD2 (6 bases). Trimming pared 6 bases from V and 13 bases from J, leaving 16 bases between. The CDR3 runs to 12 residues.

V usage is TRBV5-1 and J usage is TRBJ1-4; TRBD1 agrees at 8 bases. The length of the CDR3 is 14 residues. V shed 0 bases, J shed 8 bases, and the junction held 3 bases outside the gene matches. The germline V gene encodes CDR1 SGHRS and CDR2 YFSETQ. Here the CDR3 reads CASSLGTGREKLFF. CDR3 coding DNA: TGCGCCAGCAGCTTGGGGACAGGGAGGGAAAAACTGTTTTTT.

A note on this clone: Additional DNA sequences in this sample encode the identical CDR3. This rearrangement joins TRBV3-1 (or the pseudogene TRBV3-2) to TRBJ2-5; D is uncertain. Trimming shortened V by 1 base and J by 2 bases, and 8 bases separated the two germline ends. This CDR3 spans 14 amino acids. Germline assignment: CDR1 LGHDT and CDR2 YNNKEL (reference sequence). The CDR3, as DNA: TGTGCCAGCAGCCAAGGGGCGTCACAAGAGACCCAGTACTTC. This translates into CASSQGASQETQYF.

The chain couples TRBV30 to TRBJ1-5; a possible D gene is TRBD1 (5 bases). Trimming left V 0 bases short and J 5 bases short, with 8 bases between. The CDR3 length is 13 residues. Germline CDR1 reads GTSNPN; CDR2 reads SVGIG (reference sequence). The DNA of the CDR3 is TGTGCCTGGAGTGTATCGGGGGATCAGCCCCAGCATTTT. This codes for CAWSVSGDQPQHF.

V and J are TRBV6-2 or TRBV6-3 and TRBJ2-7; D not resolved. The CDR3 is 14 residues long. CDR1 and CDR2 from the germline V gene are MNHEY and SVGEGT. Trimming cost V 6 bases and J 2 bases, with 14 bases left between them. This CDR3 is CASSRWGSPYEQYF. In DNA, the CDR3 is TGTGCCAGCAGCCGATGGGGTTCCCCCTACGAGCAGTACTTC.

The chain joins TRBV6-5 to TRBJ2-7; D possibly corresponds to TRBD1 (5 bases). This CDR3 is built from 13 residues. The V gene's germline CDR1 is MNHEY and CDR2 SVGAGI. Trimming shortened V by 3 bases and J by 1 base, and 7 bases separated the two germline ends. CDR3 DNA: TGTGCCAGCAGTTATAAGGGGTCCTACGAGCAGTACTTC. Translated, it gives CASSYKGSYEQYF.

The V gene is TRBV9, the J gene TRBJ2-7, with a tentative D call TRBD2 (5 bases). Trimming removed 3 bases from V and 5 bases from J, with 21 bases in between. Germline CDR1 is SGDLS and CDR2 is YYNGEE. CDR3 length equals 16 residues. CDR3 sequence reads: CASSEWVGDRVDEQYF. CDR3 in DNA: TGTGCCAGCAGCGAGTGGGTCGGGGATCGGGTTGACGAGCAGTACTTC.

This clone was seen a single time. V and J are TRBV3-1 (or the pseudogene TRBV3-2) and TRBJ2-3; 9 bases are a match to TRBD2. Per germline, CDR1 LGHDT and CDR2 YNNKEL (reference sequence). J lost 4 bases, V lost 1 base, and 9 bases had no gene match. The CDR3 loop spans 17 amino acids. The CDR3 DNA reads TGTGCCAGCAGCCAAGCTCGGCTAGCGGGGTTCTCAGATACGCAGTATTTT. Its translation is CASSQARLAGFSDTQYF.

J is TRBJ2-2 and V is TRBV7-6; 10 nucleotides align to TRBD1. V shed 3 bases, J shed 4 bases, and the junction held 11 bases outside the gene matches. Germline CDR1 reads SGHVS; CDR2 reads FNYEAQ. The CDR3 is 18 amino acids. CDR3 amino acids: CASSFYEDRGLVTGELFF. CDR3 bases: TGTGCCAGCAGCTTTTATGAGGACAGGGGGTTGGTCACCGGGGAGCTGTTTTTT.

This rearrangement joins TRBV5-1 to TRBJ2-5; TRBD1 aligns across 7 bases. Germline-derived CDR1 and CDR2 are SGHRS and YFSETQ. This CDR3 has 15 residues. The V gene end was trimmed by 4 bases and the J gene end by 5 bases; junction bases not matched to a gene: 11. CDR3 coding DNA: TGCGCCAGCAGCCCCACAGGGGTCGACTTTGAGACCCAGTACTTC. Translating gives CASSPTGVDFETQYF.

The chain recombines TRBV12-3 or TRBV12-4 with TRBJ2-3; D is ambiguous. V was shortened by 5 bases and J by 2 bases, with 5 bases between the two germline ends. The CDR3 is 12 amino acids. CDR3 coding DNA: TGTGCCAGCAGTCCTGTCACAGATACGCAGTATTTT. It yields the protein CASSPVTDTQYF.

J is TRBJ2-7 and V is TRBV6-5, with TRBD1 matching 8 bases. V lost 0 bases, J lost 5 bases, and 3 bases stayed unmatched. Germline-derived CDR1 and CDR2 are MNHEY and SVGAGI. The CDR3 totals 14 residues. The CDR3 is CASSYSQGAHEQYF. CDR3 nucleotide sequence: TGTGCCAGCAGTTACTCGCAGGGGGCCCACGAGCAGTACTTC.

The rearrangement joins TRBV7-9 to TRBJ2-2, with D possibly TRBD1 on 6 matching bases. Trimming left V 6 bases short and J 2 bases short, with 13 bases between. CDR3 length equals 15 residues. Germline-derived CDR1 and CDR2 are SEHNR and FQNEAQ (reference sequence). CDR3 bases: TGTGCCAGCAGGGATCCACAGGGTAACACCGGGGAGCTGTTTTTT. Protein sequence: CASRDPQGNTGELFF.

The rearrangement links TRBV3-1 (or the pseudogene TRBV3-2) to TRBJ1-1; a possible D gene is TRBD1 (6 bases). Per the germline V gene, CDR1 is LGHDT and CDR2 is YNNKEL (reference sequence). The ends were cut back, 1 base at V and 4 bases at J, with 13 bases in the middle. The CDR3 runs 15 residues. The DNA for the CDR3 is TGTGCCAGCAGCCAAGTAGCAGGGGTGGCCACTGAAGCTTTCTTT. This gives the protein CASSQVAGVATEAFF.

This clone has only one observation. V and J are TRBV7-6 and TRBJ2-7, with TRBD2 matching over 7 bases. Germline V gene lookup returns CDR1 SGHVS and CDR2 FNYEAQ. After removal of 0 bases from V and 3 bases from J, the junction contained 5 bases not matched to a gene. The CDR3 consists of 15 residues. The CDR3 loop is CASSLAAREGYEQYF. The DNA for the CDR3 is TGTGCCAGCAGCTTAGCGGCCAGGGAGGGCTACGAGCAGTACTTC.

The J gene is TRBJ2-7, the V gene TRBV4-1; 9 bases are a match to TRBD1. V lost 5 bases to trimming and J lost 7 bases; unmatched junction nucleotides: 9. The CDR3 spans 14 residues. Germline loops: CDR1 MGHRA, CDR2 YSYEKL. The CDR3 coding sequence is TGCGCCAGCAGCTTGACAGGGGGGGACTTGGAGCAGTACTTC. It translates to CASSLTGGDLEQYF.

The chain uses TRBV13 and TRBJ1-2; 10 bases align to TRBD1. CDR3 size: 14 residues. Germline loops: CDR1 PRHDT, CDR2 FYEKMQ (reference sequence). The ends lost 3 bases at V and 6 bases at J; junction bases unmatched: 4. For the CDR3, the DNA is TGTGCCAGCAGCTTCGGACAGGGGGAGGATGGCTACACCTTC. Protein: CASSFGQGEDGYTF.

This chain links TRBV3-1 (or the pseudogene TRBV3-2) with TRBJ2-5, with 12 bases lining up with TRBD2. The germline V gene encodes CDR1 LGHDT and CDR2 YNNKEL (reference sequence). This CDR3 has 15 residues. With 0 bases clipped from V and 7 bases from J, the junction kept 3 bases outside the gene matches. CDR3 DNA: TGTGCCAGCAGCCAAGATTCACTAGCGGGGGGGACCCAGTACTTC. It codes for CASSQDSLAGGTQYF.

The chain links TRBV7-2 to TRBJ2-3; 7 bases are a match to TRBD2. CDR1 SGHTA and CDR2 FQGNSA come from the germline V gene. J gave up 3 bases and V 8 bases, and 14 bases lay outside the gene matches. The length of the CDR3 is 16 residues. CDR3 coding DNA: TGTGCCAGCGGACCGGGGGACTATTTTTCTACAGATACGCAGTATTTT. Translating gives CASGPGDYFSTDTQYF.

V is TRBV10-3 and J is TRBJ2-7; 9 nucleotides match TRBD1. The J segment lost 0 bases and the V segment lost 6 bases, leaving 6 bases of the junction unmatched. Per the germline V gene, CDR1 is ENHRY and CDR2 is SYGVKD. The CDR3 consists of 15 residues. CDR3 sequence: CAIREGTGISYEQYF. The CDR3 bases are TGTGCCATCAGGGAGGGGACAGGGATCTCCTACGAGCAGTACTTC.

This clone has a handful of counts. The chain employs TRBV25-1 and TRBJ1-1; TRBD1 agrees at 10 bases. Trimming took 4 bases from V and 3 from J; bases not matched to a gene: 8. The CDR3 runs 16 residues. Germline-derived CDR1 and CDR2 are MGHDK and SYGVNS. The CDR3 reads CASSAAGQGPYTEAFF. In DNA, the CDR3 is TGTGCCAGCAGTGCGGCGGGACAGGGGCCCTACACTGAAGCTTTCTTT.

This clone was seen once. The V and J genes are TRBV4-1 and TRBJ2-3; 9 positions match TRBD2. The trim removed 1 base at V and 0 bases at J, leaving 5 bases unmatched. This CDR3 is 17 amino acids long. CDR1 and CDR2 (germline): MGHRA, YSYEKL. The CDR3 region has the DNA TGCGCCAGCAGCCAAGTGAGGAGCGGGGGGAGCACAGATACGCAGTATTTT. It yields the protein CASSQVRSGGSTDTQYF.

The chain joins TRBV6-1 to TRBJ1-3; TRBD1 might be the D (6 bases). The CDR3 loop spans 15 amino acids. V lost 2 bases and J 2 bases, leaving 10 bases between the germline ends. Germline CDR1 reads MNHNS; CDR2 reads SASEGT. CDR3 DNA sequence: TGTGCCAGCAGTGAACCCAGGGGAGCTGGAAACACCATATATTTT. Encoded protein: CASSEPRGAGNTIYF.

The rearrangement uses TRBV20-1 and TRBJ1-2, with D possibly matching TRBD1 (5 bases). Germline assignment: CDR1 DFQATT and CDR2 SNEGSKA (reference sequence). V lost 6 bases, J lost 8 bases, and 13 bases lay in between. The CDR3 spans 11 residues. The CDR3 loop is CSAIQGGGYTF. Written as DNA, the CDR3 is TGCAGTGCAATCCAGGGAGGGGGCTACACCTTC.